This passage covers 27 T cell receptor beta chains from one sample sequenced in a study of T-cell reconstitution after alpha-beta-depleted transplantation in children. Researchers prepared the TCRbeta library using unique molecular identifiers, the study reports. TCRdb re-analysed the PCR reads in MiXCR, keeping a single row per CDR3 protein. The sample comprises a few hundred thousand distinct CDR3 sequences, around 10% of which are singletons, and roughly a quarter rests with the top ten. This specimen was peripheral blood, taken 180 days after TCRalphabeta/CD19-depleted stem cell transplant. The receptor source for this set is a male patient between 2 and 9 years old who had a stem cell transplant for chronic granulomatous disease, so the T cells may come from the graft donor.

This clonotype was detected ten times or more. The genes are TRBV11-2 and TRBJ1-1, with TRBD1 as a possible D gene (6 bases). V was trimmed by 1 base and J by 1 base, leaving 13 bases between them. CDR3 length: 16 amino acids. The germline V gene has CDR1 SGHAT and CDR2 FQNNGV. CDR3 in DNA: TGTGCCAGCAGCTTAGGTCCCGGGACAAAGAACACTGAAGCTTTCTTT. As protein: CASSLGPGTKNTEAFF. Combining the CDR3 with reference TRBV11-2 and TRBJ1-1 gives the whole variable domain EAGVAQSPRYKIIEKRQSVAFWCNPISGHATLYWYQQILGQGPKLLIQFQNNGVVDDSQLPKDRFSAERLKGVDSTLKIQPAKLEDSAVYLCASSLGPGTKNTEAFFGQGTRLTVV.

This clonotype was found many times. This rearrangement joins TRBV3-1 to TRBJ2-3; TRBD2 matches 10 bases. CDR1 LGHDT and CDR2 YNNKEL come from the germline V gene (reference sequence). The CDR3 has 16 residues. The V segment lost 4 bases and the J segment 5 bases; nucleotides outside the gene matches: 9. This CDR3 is CASSLLTSGLRDTQYF. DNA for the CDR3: TGTGCCAGCAGCCTCCTGACTAGCGGGTTACGAGATACGCAGTATTTT.

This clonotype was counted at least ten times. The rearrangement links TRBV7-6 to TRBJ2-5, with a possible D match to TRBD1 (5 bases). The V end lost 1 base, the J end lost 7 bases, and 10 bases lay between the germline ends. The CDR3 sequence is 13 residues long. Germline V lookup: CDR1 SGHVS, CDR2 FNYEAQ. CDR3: CASSLGGFGTQYF. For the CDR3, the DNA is TGTGCCAGCAGCTTAGGGGGCTTTGGGACCCAGTACTTC. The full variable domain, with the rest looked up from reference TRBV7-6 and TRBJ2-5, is GAGVSQSPRYKVTKRGQDVALRCDPISGHVSLYWYRQALGQGPEFLTYFNYEAQQDKSGLPNDRFSAERPEGSISTLTIQRTEQRDSAMYRCASSLGGFGTQYFGPGTRLLVL.

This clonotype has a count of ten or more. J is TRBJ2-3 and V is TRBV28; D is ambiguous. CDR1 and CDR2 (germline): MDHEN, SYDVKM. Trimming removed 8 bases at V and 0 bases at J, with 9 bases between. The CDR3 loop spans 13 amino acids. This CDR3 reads CASGSYSTDTQYF. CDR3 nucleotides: TGTGCCAGCGGTAGCTACAGCACAGATACGCAGTATTTT.

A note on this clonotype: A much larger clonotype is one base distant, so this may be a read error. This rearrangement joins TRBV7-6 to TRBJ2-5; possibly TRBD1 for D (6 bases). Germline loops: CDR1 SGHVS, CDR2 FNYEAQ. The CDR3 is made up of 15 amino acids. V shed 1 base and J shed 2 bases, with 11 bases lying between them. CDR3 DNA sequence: TGTGCCAGCAGCTTAGTTTACAGGGTTCAAGAGACCCAGTACTTC. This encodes CASSLVYRVQETQYF.

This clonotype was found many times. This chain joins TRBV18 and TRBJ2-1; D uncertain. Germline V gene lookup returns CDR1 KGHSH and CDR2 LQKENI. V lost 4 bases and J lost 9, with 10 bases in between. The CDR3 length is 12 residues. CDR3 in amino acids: CASSQHRLEQFF. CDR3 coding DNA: TGTGCCAGCTCACAACATCGACTTGAGCAGTTCTTC. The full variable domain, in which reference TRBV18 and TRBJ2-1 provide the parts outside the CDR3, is NAGVMQNPRHLVRRRGQEARLRCSPMKGHSHVYWYRQLPEEGLKFMVYLQKENIIDESGMPKERFSAEFPKEGPSILRIQQVVRGDSAAYFCASSQHRLEQFFGPGTRLTVL.

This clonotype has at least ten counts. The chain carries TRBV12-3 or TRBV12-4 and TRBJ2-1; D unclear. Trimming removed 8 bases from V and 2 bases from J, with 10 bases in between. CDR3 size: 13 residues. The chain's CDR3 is CASGGRAYNEQFF. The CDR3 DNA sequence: TGTGCCAGCGGCGGCAGAGCCTACAATGAGCAGTTCTTC.

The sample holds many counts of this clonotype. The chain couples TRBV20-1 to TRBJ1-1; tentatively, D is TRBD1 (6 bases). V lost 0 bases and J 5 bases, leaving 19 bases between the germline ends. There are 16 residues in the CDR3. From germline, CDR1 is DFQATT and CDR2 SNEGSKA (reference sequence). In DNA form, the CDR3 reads TGCAGTGCTAGAGACGAGGCAGGGGTATACGGAACTGAAGCTTTCTTT. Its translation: CSARDEAGVYGTEAFF.

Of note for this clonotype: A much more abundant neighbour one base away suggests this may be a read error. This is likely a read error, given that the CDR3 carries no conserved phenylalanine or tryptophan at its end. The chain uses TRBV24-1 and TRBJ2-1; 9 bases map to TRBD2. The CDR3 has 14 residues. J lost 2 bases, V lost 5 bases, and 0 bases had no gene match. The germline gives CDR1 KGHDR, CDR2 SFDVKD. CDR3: CATSGGRAYNEQFL. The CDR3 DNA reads TGTGCCACCAGTGGCGGGAGGGCCTACAATGAGCAGTTCTTA.

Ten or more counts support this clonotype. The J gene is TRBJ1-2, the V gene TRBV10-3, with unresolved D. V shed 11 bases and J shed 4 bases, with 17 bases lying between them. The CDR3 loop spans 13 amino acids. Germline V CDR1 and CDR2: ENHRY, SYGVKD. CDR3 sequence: CAVSIRWVYGYTF. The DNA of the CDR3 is TGTGCCGTCTCAATACGCTGGGTCTATGGCTACACCTTC.

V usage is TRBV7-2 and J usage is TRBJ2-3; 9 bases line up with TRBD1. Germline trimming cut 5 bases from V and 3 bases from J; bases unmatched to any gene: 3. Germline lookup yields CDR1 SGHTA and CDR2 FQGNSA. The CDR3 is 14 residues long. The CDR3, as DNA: TGTGCCAGCAGCCAGGGACAGGGAACAGATACGCAGTATTTT. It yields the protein CASSQGQGTDTQYF.

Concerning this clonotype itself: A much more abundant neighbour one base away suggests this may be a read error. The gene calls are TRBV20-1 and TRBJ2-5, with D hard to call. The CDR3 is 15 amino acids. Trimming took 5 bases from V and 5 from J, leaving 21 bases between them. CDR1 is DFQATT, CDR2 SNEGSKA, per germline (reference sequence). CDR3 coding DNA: TGCAGTGCTGGTGTCTTTGGACGGGCGCGGGAGACCCAGTACTTC. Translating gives CSAGVFGRARETQYF.

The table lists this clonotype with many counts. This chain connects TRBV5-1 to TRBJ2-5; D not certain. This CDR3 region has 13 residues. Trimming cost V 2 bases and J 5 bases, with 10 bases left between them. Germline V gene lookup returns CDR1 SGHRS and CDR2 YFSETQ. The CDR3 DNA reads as TGCGCCAGCAGCTTTAGGCCCCTCGAGACCCAGTACTTC. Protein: CASSFRPLETQYF.

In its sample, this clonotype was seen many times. The CDR3 nucleotides are TGTGCCAGCAGCCAGCCGGGGGTTCTGTCCTACGAGCAGTACTTC. This codes for CASSQPGVLSYEQYF. The chain carries TRBV3-1 and TRBJ2-7; D possibly corresponds to TRBD2 (6 bases). The V end lost 3 bases, the J end lost 1 base, and 13 bases lay between the germline ends. Germline V gene lookup returns CDR1 LGHDT and CDR2 YNNKEL (reference sequence). The CDR3 runs to 15 residues.

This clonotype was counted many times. The CDR3: CSARDRQGRSSYNSPLHF. CDR3 in DNA: TGCAGTGCTAGAGATAGACAGGGACGGAGCTCCTATAATTCACCCCTCCACTTT. The V and J genes are TRBV20-1 and TRBJ1-6; the match to TRBD1 covers 7 bases. The CDR3 consists of 18 residues. Germline V gene lookup returns CDR1 DFQATT and CDR2 SNEGSKA (reference sequence). V trimming: 0 bases; J trimming: 0 bases; junction bases outside the gene matches: 8.

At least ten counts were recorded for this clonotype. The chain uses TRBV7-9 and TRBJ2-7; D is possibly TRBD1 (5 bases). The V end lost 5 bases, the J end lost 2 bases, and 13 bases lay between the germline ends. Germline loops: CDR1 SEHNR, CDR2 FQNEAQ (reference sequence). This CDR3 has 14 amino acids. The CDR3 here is CASSLTTETYEQYF. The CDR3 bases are TGTGCCAGCAGCCTGACGACAGAGACCTACGAGCAGTACTTC.

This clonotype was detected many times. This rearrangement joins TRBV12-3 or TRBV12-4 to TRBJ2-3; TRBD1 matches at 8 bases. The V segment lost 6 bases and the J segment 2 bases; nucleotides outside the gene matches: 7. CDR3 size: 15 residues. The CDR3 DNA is TGTGCCAGCAGAAGGACAGGGCAACACACAGATACGCAGTATTTT. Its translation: CASRRTGQHTDTQYF.

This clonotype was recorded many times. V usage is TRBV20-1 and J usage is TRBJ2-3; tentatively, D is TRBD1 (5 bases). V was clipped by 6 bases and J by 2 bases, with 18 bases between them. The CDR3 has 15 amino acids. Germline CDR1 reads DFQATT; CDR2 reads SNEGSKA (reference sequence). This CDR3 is CSATRAQGDTDTQYF. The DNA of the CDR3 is TGCAGTGCAACCCGGGCGCAGGGTGACACAGATACGCAGTATTTT.

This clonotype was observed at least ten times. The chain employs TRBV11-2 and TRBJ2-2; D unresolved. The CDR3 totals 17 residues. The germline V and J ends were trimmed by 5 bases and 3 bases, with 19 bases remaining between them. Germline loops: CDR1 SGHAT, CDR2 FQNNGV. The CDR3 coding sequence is TGTGCCAGCAGCCCTGCCGCTTTACAGAGTTACACCGGGGAGCTGTTTTTT. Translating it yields CASSPAALQSYTGELFF. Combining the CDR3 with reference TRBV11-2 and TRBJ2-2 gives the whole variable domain EAGVAQSPRYKIIEKRQSVAFWCNPISGHATLYWYQQILGQGPKLLIQFQNNGVVDDSQLPKDRFSAERLKGVDSTLKIQPAKLEDSAVYLCASSPAALQSYTGELFFGEGSRLTVL.

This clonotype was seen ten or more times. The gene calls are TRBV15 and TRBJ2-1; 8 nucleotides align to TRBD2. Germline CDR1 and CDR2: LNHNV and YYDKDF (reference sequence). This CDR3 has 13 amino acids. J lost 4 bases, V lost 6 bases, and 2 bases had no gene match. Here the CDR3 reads CATSSSGYNEQFF. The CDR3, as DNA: TGTGCCACCAGTTCTAGCGGGTACAATGAGCAGTTCTTC.

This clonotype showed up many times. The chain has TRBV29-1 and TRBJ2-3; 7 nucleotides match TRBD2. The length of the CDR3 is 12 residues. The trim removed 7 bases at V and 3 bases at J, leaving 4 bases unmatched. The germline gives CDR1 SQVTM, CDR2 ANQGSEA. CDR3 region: CSGRELTDTQYF. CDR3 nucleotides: TGCAGCGGGCGGGAGCTAACAGATACGCAGTATTTT.

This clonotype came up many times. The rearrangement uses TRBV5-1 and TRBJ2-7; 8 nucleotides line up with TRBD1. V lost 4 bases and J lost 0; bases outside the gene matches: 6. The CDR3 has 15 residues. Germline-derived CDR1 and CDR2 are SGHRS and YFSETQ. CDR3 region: CASSGWTGTSYEQYF. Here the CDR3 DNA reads TGCGCCAGCAGCGGCTGGACAGGGACCTCCTACGAGCAGTACTTC.

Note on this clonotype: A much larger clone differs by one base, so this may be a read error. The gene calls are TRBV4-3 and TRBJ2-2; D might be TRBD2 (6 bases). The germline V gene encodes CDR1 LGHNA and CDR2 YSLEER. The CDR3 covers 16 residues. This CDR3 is CASSQYAGRNTGELSF. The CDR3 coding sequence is TGCGCCAGCAGCCAGTATGCGGGGAGGAACACCGGGGAGCTGTCTTTT.

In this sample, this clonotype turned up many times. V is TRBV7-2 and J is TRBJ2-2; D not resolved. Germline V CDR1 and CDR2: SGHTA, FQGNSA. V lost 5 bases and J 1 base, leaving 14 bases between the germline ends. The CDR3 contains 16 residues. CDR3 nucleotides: TGTGCCAGCAGCCCAGACCCCAGGAGGAACACCGGGGAGCTGTTTTTT. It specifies CASSPDPRRNTGELFF.

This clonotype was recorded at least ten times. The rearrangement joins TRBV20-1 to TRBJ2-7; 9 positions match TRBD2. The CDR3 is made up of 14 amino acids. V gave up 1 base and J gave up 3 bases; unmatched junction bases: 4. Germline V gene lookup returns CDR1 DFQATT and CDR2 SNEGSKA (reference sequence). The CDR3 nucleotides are TGCAGTGCTAGAGTGTCTAGCGGGAACTACGAGCAGTACTTC. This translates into CSARVSSGNYEQYF.

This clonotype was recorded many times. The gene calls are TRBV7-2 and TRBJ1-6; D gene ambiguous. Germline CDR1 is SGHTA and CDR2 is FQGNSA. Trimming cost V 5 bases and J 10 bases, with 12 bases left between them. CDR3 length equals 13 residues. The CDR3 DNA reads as TGTGCCAGCAGCCCAACTCTTTTATCACCCCTCCACTTT. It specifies CASSPTLLSPLHF.

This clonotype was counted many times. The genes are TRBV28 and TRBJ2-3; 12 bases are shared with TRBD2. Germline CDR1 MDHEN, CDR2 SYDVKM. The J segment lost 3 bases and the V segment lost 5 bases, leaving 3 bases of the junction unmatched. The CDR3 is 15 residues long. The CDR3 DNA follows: TGTGCCAGCAGTCAGGGACTAGCGGGTACAGATACGCAGTATTTT. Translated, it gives CASSQGLAGTDTQYF.